The following is a TCR beta chain sequence with its context. Its antigen is still unknown. The data are from a study of OX40 agonist ivuxolimab in advanced cancers. In the study overall: Three patients responded partially, comprising one with hepatocellular carcinoma and two with cutaneous melanoma.

Data came from immunoSEQ multiplex PCR; TCRdb stores just in-frame clones and leaves some out. The profile covers approximately 44,000 clones, with roughly 88% appearing a single time and roughly 2.5% taken by the ten largest. Looked up from germline, CDR1 is SGHVS and CDR2 is FQNEAQ. The CDR3 sequence is 16 residues long. The junction had 5 bases not matched to a gene; V was cut back by 4 bases and J by 1 base. Study-wide findings and caveats: CD4+ and CD8+ blood T cells expanded clonally by week 6 at 0.1 to 3.0 mg/kg. Clonal expansion among partial responders at 0.1-3.0 mg/kg ranked near the lowest.

The input for sequencing was CD4+ or CD8+ T cells sorted from blood, taken in a trial of the OX40 agonist ivuxolimab. The rearrangement joins TRBV7-8 to TRBJ2-3; TRBD2 aligns across 10 bases. This clonotype was obtained from an adult with an advanced solid tumor such as melanoma, head and neck, liver or kidney cancer. The CDR3 coding sequence is TGTGCCAGCAGCTCGCCCCTAGCGGGGGGCACAGATACGCAGTATTTT. This sequence encodes CASSSPLAGGTDTQYF.